A selection of T cell receptor beta chains follows, all from one sample in a study of Graves' ophthalmopathy and Graves' hyperthyroidism. MiXCR, run by TCRdb on the multiplex PCR reads, gives a single entry per CDR3 protein. This sample yields about 1.1 million distinct CDR3 sequences, of which less than 45% are seen a single time; approximately 12% belongs to the top ten. Material: peripheral blood or thyroid tissue (not recorded which). The origin of the receptors is an adult man with Graves' hyperthyroidism. The CDR3 runs from the conserved cysteine through the conserved F or W. D genes are given only for firm matches. Some rows mark clone size as missing; the rest say once, few, many or name a class of expanded clone.

clone_size	cdr3_length	j_call	v_call	d_call	cdr3_aa	cdr3_nt
-	14	TRBJ2-2	TRBV12-3/TRBV12-4	-	CALSRRGPAGELFF	TGTGCCCTCAGCCGGAGGGGGCCGGCCGGGGAGCTGTTTTTT
few	15	TRBJ2-7	TRBV7-9	TRBD1	CASSALSGTGLEQYF	TGTGCCAGCAGCGCCCTGTCCGGGACAGGCCTCGAGCAGTACTTC
-	14	TRBJ1-1	TRBV2	-	CASRAGVMNTEAFF	TGTGCCAGCAGGGCAGGGGTCATGAACACTGAAGCTTTCTTT
-	12	TRBJ1-5	TRBV20-1	TRBD1	CSPDRENQPQHF	TGCAGTCCGGACAGGGAGAATCAGCCCCAGCATTTT
few	13	TRBJ2-7	TRBV12-3/TRBV12-4	-	CASTPAPPSEQYF	TGTGCCAGCACCCCCGCGCCACCTAGTGAGCAGTACTTC
few	15	TRBJ1-4	TRBV6-6	-	CASSHGTATNEKLFF	TGTGCCAGCTCGCACGGAACCGCAACTAATGAAAAACTGTTTTTT
few	13	TRBJ2-5	TRBV29-1	-	CSVDDGESETQYF	TGCAGCGTTGATGACGGGGAGTCGGAGACCCAGTACTTC
-	14	TRBJ1-2	TRBV7-6	-	CASSRDGVGYGYTF	TGTGCCAGCAGCCGCGACGGGGTGGGATATGGCTACACCTTC
-	15	TRBJ2-5	TRBV15	-	CATSPSAERQETQYF	TGTGCCACCAGCCCATCAGCGGAAAGACAAGAGACCCAGTACTTC
-	18	TRBJ1-2	TRBV12-3/TRBV12-4	TRBD1	CASSPDPGTAFFPYGYTF	TGTGCCAGCAGTCCCGACCCCGGGACAGCCTTCTTTCCCTATGGCTACACCTTC
few	12	TRBJ2-7	TRBV6-5	-	CASRGPLYEQYF	TGTGCCAGCAGGGGACCACTCTACGAGCAGTACTTC
-	14	TRBJ1-4	TRBV12-3/TRBV12-4	-	CASSPGGLDENLLF	TGTGCCAGCAGTCCCGGGGGTTTGGATGAAAACCTGCTTTTT
few	13	TRBJ2-5	TRBV12-3/TRBV12-4	-	CASSYGGPETQYF	TGTGCCAGCAGTTACGGGGGTCCAGAGACCCAGTACTTC
once	12	TRBJ2-4	TRBV20-1	-	CSARDGGHIQYF	TGCAGTGCTAGAGATGGGGGACACATTCAGTACTTC
many	15	TRBJ2-6	TRBV7-8	-	CASSSPVSGANVLTF	TGTGCCAGCAGCTCCCCGGTCTCTGGGGCCAACGTCCTGACTTTC
few	17	TRBJ2-7	TRBV7-8	TRBD2	CASSLREAAGVLYEQYF	TGTGCCAGCAGCCTCCGCGAGGCGGCGGGAGTTCTCTACGAGCAGTACTTC
few	16	TRBJ1-5	TRBV4-1	-	CASSLQPQQSNQPQHF	TGCGCCAGCAGCCTCCAACCACAACAATCAAATCAGCCCCAGCATTTT
many	12	TRBJ2-7	TRBV24-1	-	CATSDYGYEQYF	TGTGCCACCAGTGATTATGGCTACGAGCAGTACTTC
many	16	TRBJ1-5	TRBV19	TRBD1	CASNTDRIYSNQPQHF	TGTGCCAGTAATACGGACAGGATCTATAGCAATCAGCCCCAGCATTTT
few	16	TRBJ2-7	TRBV7-8	TRBD1	CASSPRQGANPYEQYF	TGTGCCAGCAGCCCCAGGCAGGGGGCGAATCCCTACGAGCAGTACTTC
many	14	TRBJ1-6	TRBV12-3/TRBV12-4	-	CASGPWGRGSPLHF	TGTGCCAGCGGCCCCTGGGGGAGAGGTTCACCCCTCCACTTT
few	13	TRBJ2-5	TRBV2	-	CASSDTSRETQYF	TGTGCCAGCAGTGACACGTCCAGAGAGACCCAGTACTTC
-	12	TRBJ1-2	TRBV29-1	-	CSVVSGNYGYTF	TGCAGCGTTGTTTCGGGGAACTATGGCTACACCTTC
-	17	TRBJ2-2	TRBV9	TRBD2	CASSASTSGSVTGELFF	TGTGCCAGCAGCGCTTCCACTAGCGGGAGTGTCACCGGGGAGCTGTTTTTT
-	14	TRBJ1-4	TRBV19	-	CASAATATNEKLFF	TGTGCCAGTGCCGCGACAGCAACTAATGAAAAACTGTTTTTT
few	16	TRBJ2-7	TRBV11-2	-	CASSLVVSGSTYEQYF	TGTGCCAGCAGCTTAGTAGTTTCTGGGAGTACCTACGAGCAGTACTTC
many	12	TRBJ2-5	TRBV20-1	-	CSARFAQETQYF	TGCAGTGCTAGGTTCGCCCAAGAGACCCAGTACTTC
many	13	TRBJ2-5	TRBV24-1	-	CATSDRGRETQYF	TGTGCCACCAGTGATAGGGGAAGGGAGACCCAGTACTTC
once	11	TRBJ2-5	TRBV2	-	CASQDRETQYF	TGTGCCAGCCAAGATCGAGAGACCCAGTACTTC
many	18	TRBJ2-5	TRBV12-3/TRBV12-4	-	CASSHDQWDPTSGETQYF	TGTGCCAGCAGCCACGACCAGTGGGACCCAACCTCGGGAGAGACCCAGTACTTC
-	10	TRBJ1-1	TRBV20-1	-	CSAKGTEAFF	TGCAGTGCTAAGGGGACGGAAGCTTTCTTT
many	13	TRBJ1-4	TRBV29-1	-	CSVKVGTNEKLFF	TGCAGCGTCAAAGTCGGAACTAATGAAAAACTGTTTTTT
many	13	TRBJ1-2	TRBV20-1	TRBD1	CSASPGTAQGYTF	TGCAGTGCGTCGCCCGGGACAGCGCAAGGCTACACCTTC
-	14	TRBJ2-7	TRBV18	-	CASSPEFGRSEQYF	TGTGCCAGCTCACCTGAATTCGGACGCAGCGAGCAGTACTTC
-	14	TRBJ1-1	TRBV30	-	CAWSLWGPDTEAFF	TGTGCCTGGAGTCTCTGGGGTCCTGACACTGAAGCTTTCTTT
-	16	TRBJ2-7	TRBV28	-	CASSLIPGTLGYEQYF	TGTGCCAGCAGTTTAATTCCGGGGACATTAGGCTACGAGCAGTACTTC
many	15	TRBJ1-6	TRBV7-9	-	CASSPRESYNSPLHF	TGTGCCAGCAGCCCCAGGGAATCCTATAATTCACCCCTCCACTTT
few	14	TRBJ1-5	TRBV7-6	-	CASYSWGTTQPQHF	TGTGCCAGCTACTCATGGGGGACGACGCAGCCCCAGCATTTT
few	15	TRBJ1-1	TRBV7-2	TRBD1	CASSLVLRGDTEAFF	TGTGCCAGCAGCTTAGTGCTCAGGGGGGATACTGAAGCTTTCTTT
many	13	TRBJ2-7	TRBV7-3	-	CASSSDGAYEQYF	TGTGCCAGCAGCTCAGACGGGGCTTACGAGCAGTACTTC
many	16	TRBJ1-6	TRBV20-1	-	CSASEWFGLFNSPLHF	TGCAGTGCTAGTGAATGGTTCGGGTTGTTTAATTCACCCCTCCACTTT
many	14	TRBJ2-7	TRBV9	-	CASSARGQAYEQYF	TGTGCCAGCAGCGCCAGAGGGCAGGCCTACGAGCAGTACTTC
few	15	TRBJ2-2	TRBV2	TRBD2	CASQRAGTNTGELFF	TGTGCCAGCCAGAGAGCGGGAACGAACACCGGGGAGCTGTTTTTT
many	13	TRBJ2-7	TRBV29-1	-	CSVVPGNSYEQYF	TGCAGCGTCGTGCCGGGCAACTCCTACGAGCAGTACTTC
many	16	TRBJ1-4	TRBV19	-	CASHSGGTATNEKLFF	TGTGCCAGCCATTCCGGAGGGACGGCAACTAATGAAAAACTGTTTTTT
few	15	TRBJ1-2	TRBV29-1	-	CSVDFYGPGYNGYTF	TGCAGCGTTGATTTTTACGGGCCCGGTTACAATGGCTACACCTTC
-	14	TRBJ1-1	TRBV5-5	-	CASSFVAANTEAFF	TGTGCCAGCAGCTTTGTGGCAGCGAACACTGAAGCTTTCTTT
-	12	TRBJ1-2	TRBV25-1	-	CASVEFGGGYTF	TGTGCCAGCGTTGAGTTTGGGGGTGGCTACACCTTC